These 24 T cell receptor beta chains came from one sample sequenced in a study of regulatory T cells in long-lasting Graves disease. The time point was: newly diagnosed GD, antithyroid drugs for less than 3 months. Extracted RNA from PBMCs served as the source of the TCR library. With iRepertoire HTBI primers and Arm-PCR of CDR3 regions, TCR beta libraries were built. TCRdb ran MiXCR on the multiplex PCR reads and lists one entry per CDR3 protein. The sample lists 600,000 to 650,000 distinct CDR3 sequences; under 20% were seen once. These same records also appear under a second study, on T cells in Graves' hyperthyroidism and ophthalmopathy.

Source: peripheral blood mononuclear cells (PBMCs), taken at new diagnosis, from a patient treated with antithyroid drugs. The origin of the receptors is a young woman with Graves disease.

Many counts were recorded for this clonotype. This chain connects TRBV5-1 to TRBJ2-7; TRBD2 matches 9 bases. The V and J ends lost 0 bases and 5 bases, in that order; junction bases with no gene match: 6. Germline loops: CDR1 SGHRS, CDR2 YFSETQ. This CDR3 region has 15 residues. CDR3 protein: CASSLGVREGNEQYF. The CDR3 DNA is TGCGCCAGCAGCTTGGGCGTGCGGGAGGGCAACGAGCAGTACTTC.

Many counts were recorded for this clonotype. The chain couples TRBV6-1 to TRBJ2-7; D not resolved. The length of the CDR3 is 11 residues. Germline loops: CDR1 MNHNS, CDR2 SASEGT. V was clipped by 5 bases and J by 5 bases, with 7 bases between them. CDR3 coding DNA: TGTGCCAGCAGTCAGGCGCACGAGCAGTACTTC. The encoded protein is CASSQAHEQYF.

The chain combines TRBV5-1 with TRBJ1-6, with D tentatively TRBD1 (5 bases). Trimming took off 4 bases at V and 10 bases at J, with 15 bases between the two ends. The CDR3 is 14 amino acids. CDR1 is SGHRS, CDR2 YFSETQ, per germline. CDR3 protein: CASSLGLEGSPLHF. In nucleotides, the CDR3 is TGCGCCAGCAGCCTGGGGCTTGAAGGCTCACCCCTCCACTTT.

The gene calls are TRBV7-8 and TRBJ2-1, with TRBD2 identical over 11 bases. CDR1 SGHVS and CDR2 FQNEAQ come from the germline V gene. V lost 4 bases to trimming and J lost 9 bases; unmatched junction nucleotides: 11. The CDR3 is 16 residues long. Here the CDR3 DNA reads TGTGCCAGCAGCTCGACCGGACTAGCGGGTGGTGGTGAGCAGTTCTTC. Translation gives CASSSTGLAGGGEQFF.

This clonotype appeared many times. The chain links TRBV29-1 to TRBJ2-1; TRBD2 aligns across 9 bases. This CDR3 has 16 residues. The germline V gene encodes CDR1 SQVTM and CDR2 ANQGSEA. V gave up 4 bases and J gave up 3 bases; unmatched junction bases: 10. The CDR3 sequence is CSVGGASGDNYNEQFF. The CDR3 DNA reads TGCAGCGTTGGCGGGGCTAGCGGGGACAACTACAATGAGCAGTTCTTC.

The chain has TRBV6-1 and TRBJ2-7; no firm D call. V was shortened by 4 bases and J by 6 bases, with 16 bases between the two germline ends. The CDR3 is 14 amino acids. The germline V gene has CDR1 MNHNS and CDR2 SASEGT. The CDR3 sequence is CASSASFGGGEQYF. CDR3 nucleotides: TGTGCCAGCAGTGCCAGCTTTGGTGGCGGCGAGCAGTACTTC.

This clonotype came up a few times. This chain uses TRBV6-1 with TRBJ1-5; D ambiguous. Germline V gene lookup returns CDR1 MNHNS and CDR2 SASEGT. The CDR3 contains 13 residues. The V and J ends lost 4 bases and 7 bases respectively, with 11 bases between them. The CDR3 DNA reads TGTGCCAGCAGTGGCCATGGATCACAGCCCCAGCATTTT. Residues: CASSGHGSQPQHF.

This clonotype was seen a few times. The J gene is TRBJ2-5, the V gene TRBV14; TRBD1 agrees at 8 bases. V gave up 4 bases and J gave up 8 bases; unmatched junction bases: 15. Germline CDR1 is SGHDN and CDR2 is FVKESK. This CDR3 has 16 residues. CDR3 amino acids: CASSPQKGQGGFTQYF. CDR3 sequence (DNA): TGTGCCAGCAGCCCACAAAAAGGACAGGGAGGTTTTACCCAGTACTTC.

The chain links TRBV3-1 to TRBJ2-5; D is possibly TRBD2 (6 bases). V was clipped by 2 bases and J by 5 bases, with 12 bases between them. The CDR3 covers 14 residues. From germline, CDR1 is LGHDT and CDR2 YNNKEL (reference sequence). For the CDR3, the DNA is TGTGCCAGCAGCCAAAGCGGGCCCTCGGAGACCCAGTACTTC. Protein product: CASSQSGPSETQYF.

This clonotype was recorded at least ten times. The chain couples TRBV28 to TRBJ1-2, with a possible D match to TRBD1 (6 bases). Trimming took 5 bases from V and 8 from J, leaving 18 bases between them. Germline CDR1 reads MDHEN; CDR2 reads SYDVKM. This CDR3 is 14 amino acids long. The chain's CDR3 is CASSLPTGFGGYTF. The CDR3 nucleotides read TGTGCCAGCAGTCTTCCGACAGGCTTCGGAGGCTACACCTTC.

This clonotype has a count of ten or more. The genes are TRBV20-1 and TRBJ2-3; D gene uncertain. V lost 6 bases, J lost 2 bases, and 15 bases lay in between. CDR1 is DFQATT and CDR2 is SNEGSKA in the germline V gene (reference sequence). The length of the CDR3 is 14 residues. The CDR3 DNA reads as TGCAGTGCCCTCAAATCAACTCCCACAGATACGCAGTATTTT. This sequence encodes CSALKSTPTDTQYF.

In its sample, this clonotype was seen many times. The chain carries TRBV18 and TRBJ2-7; no reliable D call. V was pared by 3 bases and J by 4 bases, with 13 bases between. CDR3 length equals 14 residues. Germline assignment: CDR1 KGHSH and CDR2 LQKENI. The CDR3 DNA reads as TGTGCCAGCTCACCGGCGTCAGGTCCATACGAGCAGTACTTC. This encodes CASSPASGPYEQYF.

This clonotype was counted many times. The V call is TRBV28, the J call TRBJ2-1; 7 positions match TRBD2. The germline V gene has CDR1 MDHEN and CDR2 SYDVKM. The V segment lost 3 bases and the J segment 2 bases; nucleotides outside the gene matches: 4. This CDR3 region has 15 residues. In nucleotides, the CDR3 is TGTGCCAGCAGTTTCAGCGGGAACACCTACAATGAGCAGTTCTTC. This sequence encodes CASSFSGNTYNEQFF. The full variable domain, rest sourced from reference TRBV28 and TRBJ2-1, is DVKVTQSSRYLVKRTGEKVFLECVQDMDHENMFWYRQDPGLGLRLIYFSYDVKMKEKGDIPEGYSVSREKKERFSLILESASTNQTSMYLCASSFSGNTYNEQFFGPGTRLTVL.

The V call is TRBV28, the J call TRBJ2-7; D unclear. Germline V gene data show CDR1 as MDHEN and CDR2 as SYDVKM. This CDR3 is 13 amino acids long. Trimming stripped 8 bases from V and 0 bases from J, with 11 bases between. Here the CDR3 reads CASGAPDSYEQYF. The CDR3 DNA reads TGTGCCAGCGGAGCACCCGACTCCTACGAGCAGTACTTC.

This clonotype was seen many times. This sequence joins TRBV2 and TRBJ2-7; TRBD2 is a possible D gene (5 bases). The CDR3 runs to 11 residues. The germline gives CDR1 SNHLY, CDR2 FYNNEI. V was cut by 6 bases and J by 6 bases, with 9 bases left in between. The CDR3 sequence is CASRTGSEQYF. The CDR3 DNA sequence: TGTGCCAGCAGGACGGGGTCCGAGCAGTACTTC.

This clonotype has more than one count but fewer than ten. The chain is built from TRBV29-1 and TRBJ2-2; weak D call: TRBD1 (6 bases). Trimming removed 6 bases at V and 6 bases at J, with 14 bases between. There are 13 residues in the CDR3. Germline lookup yields CDR1 SQVTM and CDR2 ANQGSEA. The CDR3 protein is CSVRGNRSGELFF. CDR3 sequence (DNA): TGCAGCGTCAGGGGTAACAGGTCCGGGGAGCTGTTTTTT.

A remark on this clonotype: A read error may be the cause here, since a much bigger clone is one base away. This chain uses TRBV6-2 or TRBV6-3 with TRBJ2-1, with D tentatively TRBD2 (6 bases). Germline CDR1 reads MNHEY; CDR2 reads SVGEGT. The CDR3 is 17 amino acids. The CDR3 DNA is TGTGCCAGCAGTTACTCCGGCCTAGCGCACTCCTACAATGAGCGGTTCTTC. Its translation: CASSYSGLAHSYNERFF.

The V gene is TRBV5-4, the J gene TRBJ2-2; the match to TRBD2 covers 13 bases. This CDR3 is built from 18 residues. The V and J ends lost 4 bases and 7 bases, in that order; junction bases with no gene match: 13. CDR1 is SGHNT and CDR2 is YYREEE in the germline V gene (reference sequence). This chain's CDR3 is CASSRQLGLAGVGGELFF. Written as DNA, the CDR3 is TGTGCCAGCAGCCGACAACTAGGACTAGCGGGAGTGGGCGGGGAGCTGTTTTTT.

This clonotype was detected ten times or more. This chain joins TRBV7-2 and TRBJ1-3, with D possibly matching TRBD1 (5 bases). The V gene lost 5 bases and the J gene lost 0 bases, with 11 bases spanning the gap. Germline CDR1 is SGHTA and CDR2 is FQGNSA. The CDR3 consists of 15 residues. CDR3 in DNA: TGTGCCAGCAGCCCTCAGCAGGGCTCTGGAAACACCATATATTTT. As protein: CASSPQQGSGNTIYF.

At least ten counts were recorded for this clonotype. The gene calls are TRBV2 and TRBJ1-1, with unresolved D. Germline values: CDR1 SNHLY, CDR2 FYNNEI. Trimming cost V 8 bases and J 13 bases, with 23 bases left between them. The CDR3 consists of 13 residues. CDR3 nucleotides: TGTGCCAGCGAAAAAACCAGCGGAACCCGAGTTTTCTTT. Its translation: CASEKTSGTRVFF. Supplemented by reference TRBV2 and TRBJ1-1, the full variable domain reads EPEVTQTPSHQVTQMGQEVILRCVPISNHLYFYWYRQILGQKVEFLVSFYNNEISEKSEIFDDQFSVERPDGSNFTLKIRSTKLEDSAMYFCASEKTSGTRVFFGQGTRLTVV.

Concerning this clonotype itself: This may be a read error: a much more frequent sequence differs by one nucleotide. The chain combines TRBV2 with TRBJ1-3; TRBD1 matches at 11 bases. Germline V gives CDR1 SNHLY, CDR2 FYNNEI. The V gene end was trimmed by 6 bases and the J gene end by 0 bases; junction bases not matched to a gene: 4. This CDR3 spans 16 amino acids. The CDR3 region is CASSGTGGVSGNTIYF. The CDR3 nucleotides read TGTGCCAGCAGCGGGACAGGGGGGGTCTCTGGAAACACCATATATTTT.

This clonotype was seen many times. V usage is TRBV27 and J usage is TRBJ2-7; 12 nucleotides agree with TRBD2. Trimming took 3 bases from V and 4 from J; bases not matched to a gene: 7. Looked up from germline, CDR1 is MNHEY and CDR2 is SMNVEV (reference sequence). The CDR3 is 16 amino acids. CDR3 sequence reads: CASSFSRLAGDYEQYF. For the CDR3, the DNA is TGTGCCAGCAGTTTCTCCCGACTAGCGGGGGATTACGAGCAGTACTTC.

V and J are TRBV5-1 and TRBJ2-1, with TRBD2 matching 10 bases. The V gene's germline CDR1 is SGHRS and CDR2 YFSETQ. The CDR3 covers 17 residues. V shed 0 bases and J 3 bases; nucleotides not matched to a gene: 6. CDR3 residues: CASSLGDSSGSYNEQFF. The CDR3 region has the DNA TGCGCCAGCAGCTTGGGAGACTCTAGCGGGAGCTACAATGAGCAGTTCTTC. The variable domain in full, with the rest retrieved from reference TRBV5-1 and TRBJ2-1, is KAGVTQTPRYLIKTRGQQVTLSCSPISGHRSVSWYQQTPGQGLQFLFEYFSETQRNKGNFPGRFSGRQFSNSRSEMNVSTLELGDSALYLCASSLGDSSGSYNEQFFGPGTRLTVL.

This clonotype appeared many times. This rearrangement joins TRBV20-1 to TRBJ1-1; D ambiguous. Trimming left V 1 base short and J 3 bases short, with 18 bases between. The CDR3 has 16 residues. Germline loops: CDR1 DFQATT, CDR2 SNEGSKA (reference sequence). CDR3 DNA sequence: TGCAGTGCTAGAGCCGGTACGGCCCTTTGGGACACTGAAGCTTTCTTT. This translates into CSARAGTALWDTEAFF.